This T cell receptor delta chain was recovered during a study of gamma-delta chains in newborns, infants, children. Whole-study context: Microbial exposure reportedly drives polyclonal innate γδ T cell expansion after birth.

TCRdb applied CATT to the reads for clone calling. The data hold 5,200 or so delta-chain clones, with around 2.8% observed a single time. In its sample, this clone ranks as large. The sample has other DNA sequences that encode this CDR3 too. The CDR3 consists of 15 residues. After removal of 3 bases from V and 5 bases from J, the junction contained 0 bases not matched to a gene. CDR1 GEAIGNYY and CDR2 EKD come from the germline V gene. The receptor's source is a child who was a newborn, infant or young child, either healthy, febrile or measles-vaccinated (not recorded which). The sample comprised blood. The V call is TRDV2, the J call TRDJ3; 10 bases match TRDD3. The DNA for the CDR3 is TGTGCCTGTGACTGGGGGATACGGGACACCCGACAGATGTTTTTC. It yields the protein CACDWGIRDTRQMFF.